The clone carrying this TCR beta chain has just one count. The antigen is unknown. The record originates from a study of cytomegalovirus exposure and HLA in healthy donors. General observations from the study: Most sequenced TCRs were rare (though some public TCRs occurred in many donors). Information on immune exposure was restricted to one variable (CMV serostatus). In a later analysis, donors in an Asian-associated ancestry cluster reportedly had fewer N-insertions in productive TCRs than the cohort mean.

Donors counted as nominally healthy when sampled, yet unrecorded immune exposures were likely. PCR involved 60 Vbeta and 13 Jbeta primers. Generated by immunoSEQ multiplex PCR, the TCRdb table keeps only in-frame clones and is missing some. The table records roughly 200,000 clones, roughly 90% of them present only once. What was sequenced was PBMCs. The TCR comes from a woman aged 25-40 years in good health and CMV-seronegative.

DNA of the CDR3: TGTGCCAGCAGCTTAGATCTAGGTGGGAGGGATGGCTACACCTTC. Protein: CASSLDLGGRDGYTF. The rearrangement links TRBV11-2 to TRBJ1-2, with D unclear. The CDR3 sequence is 15 residues long. Germline CDR1 SGHAT, CDR2 FQNNGV. The germline V and J ends were trimmed by 0 bases and 6 bases, with 14 bases remaining between them.